The sequence of this T cell receptor (beta chain) was determined in a study of CD8 T cells in ankylosing spondylitis. Study-level points and caveats: Clones linked with disease were CD8+ and fairly uncommon in the peripheral blood. As reported, disease-linked clones showed significant enrichment in matched ankylosing spondylitis synovial fluid. Several highly homologous variants made up a TCR beta motif that seemed to typify ankylosing spondylitis blood. Past studies reported some motif variants in reactive arthritis synovial fluid and blood.

V dropped 1 base and J dropped 4 bases, with 12 bases sitting between them. The V gene's germline CDR1 is SGHDT and CDR2 YYEEEE. The CDR3 is 15 amino acids. On this clonotype itself: Its antigen is currently unknown.

Libraries for TCR beta were made by quantitative 5'-RACE with molecular barcodes. TCRdb used MiXCR to reprocess the 5' RACE reads, holding one entry per CDR3 protein. Of fewer than 500,000 distinct CDR3 sequences in the sample, roughly 27% were seen once. The V gene is TRBV5-6, the J gene TRBJ2-1, with unresolved D. Material for sequencing was blood, either unsorted or a sorted T cell fraction (not recorded which). This sequence was found in a male donor with ankylosing spondylitis. Here the CDR3 DNA reads TGTGCCAGCAGCTTGTACGCCCTGGATTACAATGAGCAGTTCTTC. The encoded protein is CASSLYALDYNEQFF.